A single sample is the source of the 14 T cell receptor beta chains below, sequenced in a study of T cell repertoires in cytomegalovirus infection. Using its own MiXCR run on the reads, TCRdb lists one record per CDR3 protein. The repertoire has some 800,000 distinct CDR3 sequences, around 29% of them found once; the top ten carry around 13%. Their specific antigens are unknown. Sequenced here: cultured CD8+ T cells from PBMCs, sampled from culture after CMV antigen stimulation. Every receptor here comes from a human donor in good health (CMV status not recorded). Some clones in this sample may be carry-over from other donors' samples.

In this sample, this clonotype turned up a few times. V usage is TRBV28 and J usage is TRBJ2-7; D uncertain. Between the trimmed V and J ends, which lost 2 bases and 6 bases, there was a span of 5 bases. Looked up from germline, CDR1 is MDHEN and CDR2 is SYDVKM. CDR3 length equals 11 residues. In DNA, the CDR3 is TGTGCCAGCAGTTTAGGAGCCGAGCAGTACGTC. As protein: CASSLGAEQYV.

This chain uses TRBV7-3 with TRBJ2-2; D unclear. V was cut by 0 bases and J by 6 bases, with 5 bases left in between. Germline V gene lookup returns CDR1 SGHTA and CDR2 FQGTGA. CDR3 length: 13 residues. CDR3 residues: CASSLTEPGELFF. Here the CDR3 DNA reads TGTGCCAGCAGCTTAACGGAACCCGGGGAGCTGTTTTTT.

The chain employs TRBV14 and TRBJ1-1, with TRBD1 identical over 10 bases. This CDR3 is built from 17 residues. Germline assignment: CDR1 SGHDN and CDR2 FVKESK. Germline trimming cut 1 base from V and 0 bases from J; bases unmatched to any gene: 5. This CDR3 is CASSQAGQGIMNTEAFF. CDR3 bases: TGTGCCAGCAGCCAAGCGGGACAGGGGATCATGAACACTGAAGCTTTCTTT.

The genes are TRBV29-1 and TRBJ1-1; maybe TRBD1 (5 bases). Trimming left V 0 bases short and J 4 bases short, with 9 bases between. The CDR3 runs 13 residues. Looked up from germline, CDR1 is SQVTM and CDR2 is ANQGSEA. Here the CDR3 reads CSVEEGASTEAFF. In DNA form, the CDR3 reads TGCAGCGTTGAAGAAGGGGCGAGCACTGAAGCTTTCTTT.

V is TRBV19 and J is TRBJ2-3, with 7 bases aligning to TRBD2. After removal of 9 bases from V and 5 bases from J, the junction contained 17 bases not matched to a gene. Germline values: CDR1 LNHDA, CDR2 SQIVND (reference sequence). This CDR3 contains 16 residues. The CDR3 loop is CASSYNLGGGQDTQYF. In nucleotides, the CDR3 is TGTGCCAGCTCATACAACTTGGGGGGAGGGCAAGATACGCAGTATTTT.

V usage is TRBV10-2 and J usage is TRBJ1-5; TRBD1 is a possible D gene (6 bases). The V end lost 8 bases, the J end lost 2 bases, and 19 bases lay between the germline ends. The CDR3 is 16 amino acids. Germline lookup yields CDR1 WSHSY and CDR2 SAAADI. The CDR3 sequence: CASLQMGAVGNQPQHF. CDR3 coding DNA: TGCGCCAGCCTCCAGATGGGGGCAGTTGGCAATCAGCCCCAGCATTTT.

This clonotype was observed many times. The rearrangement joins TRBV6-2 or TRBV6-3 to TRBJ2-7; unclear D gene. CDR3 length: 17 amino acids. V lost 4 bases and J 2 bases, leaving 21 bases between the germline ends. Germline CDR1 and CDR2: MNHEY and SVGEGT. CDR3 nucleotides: TGTGCCAGCAGTTCTCCCCCCCCCCAGCCGGATACCTACGAGCAGTACGTC. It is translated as CASSSPPPQPDTYEQYV.

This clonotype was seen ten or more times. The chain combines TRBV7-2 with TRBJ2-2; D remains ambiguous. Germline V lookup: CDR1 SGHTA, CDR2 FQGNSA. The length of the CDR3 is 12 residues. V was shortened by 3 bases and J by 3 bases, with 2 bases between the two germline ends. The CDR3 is CASSFHTGELFF. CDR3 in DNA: TGTGCCAGCAGCTTCCACACCGGGGAGCTGTTTTTT.

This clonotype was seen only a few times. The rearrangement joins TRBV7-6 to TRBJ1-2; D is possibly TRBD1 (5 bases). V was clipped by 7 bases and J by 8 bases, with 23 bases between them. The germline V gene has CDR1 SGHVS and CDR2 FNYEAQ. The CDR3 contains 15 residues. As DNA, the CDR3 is TGTGCCAGCAATCCGAAGGGGTCCAGGGCGGAAGGCTACACCTTC. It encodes CASNPKGSRAEGYTF.

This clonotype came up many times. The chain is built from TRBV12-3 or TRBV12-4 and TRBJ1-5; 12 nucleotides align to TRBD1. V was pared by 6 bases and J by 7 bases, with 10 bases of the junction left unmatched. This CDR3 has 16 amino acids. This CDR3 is CASSPGDRGLWQPQHF. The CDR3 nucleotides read TGTGCCAGCAGCCCGGGGGACAGGGGGCTCTGGCAGCCCCAGCATTTT.

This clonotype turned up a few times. The CDR3 bases are TGTGCCAGCAGTTATTCGGGGCGGAATGAGCAGTTCTTC. Translation gives CASSYSGRNEQFF. The chain is built from TRBV6-6 and TRBJ2-1, with D possibly being TRBD1 or TRBD2 (5 bases each). This CDR3 spans 13 amino acids. From germline, CDR1 is MNHNY and CDR2 SVGAGI (reference sequence). Trimming stripped 3 bases from V and 7 bases from J, with 10 bases between.

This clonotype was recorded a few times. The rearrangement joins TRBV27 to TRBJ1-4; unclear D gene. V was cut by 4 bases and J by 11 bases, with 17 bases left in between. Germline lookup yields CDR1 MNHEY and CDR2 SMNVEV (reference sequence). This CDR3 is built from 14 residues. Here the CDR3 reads CASSWAASFDKLFF. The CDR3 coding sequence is TGTGCCAGCAGTTGGGCAGCTTCGTTTGATAAACTGTTTTTT.

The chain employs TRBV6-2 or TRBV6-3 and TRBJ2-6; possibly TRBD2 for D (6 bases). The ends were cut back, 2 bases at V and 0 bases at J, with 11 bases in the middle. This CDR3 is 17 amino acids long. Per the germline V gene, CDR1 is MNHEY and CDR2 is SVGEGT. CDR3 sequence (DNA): TGTGCCAGCAGTTACGCGGGGCGGAGCTCTGGGGCCAACGTCCTGACTTTC. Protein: CASSYAGRSSGANVLTF.

This CDR3 reads CASSLTSLGGTYNEQFF. CDR3 nucleotide sequence: TGTGCCAGCAGCTTAACGAGTCTCGGGGGAACCTACAATGAGCAGTTCTTC. V and J are TRBV11-2 and TRBJ2-1; a weak D match, TRBD2 (6 bases). Per the germline V gene, CDR1 is SGHAT and CDR2 is FQNNGV. The CDR3 runs to 17 residues. Trimming cost V 2 bases and J 2 bases, with 16 bases left between them.